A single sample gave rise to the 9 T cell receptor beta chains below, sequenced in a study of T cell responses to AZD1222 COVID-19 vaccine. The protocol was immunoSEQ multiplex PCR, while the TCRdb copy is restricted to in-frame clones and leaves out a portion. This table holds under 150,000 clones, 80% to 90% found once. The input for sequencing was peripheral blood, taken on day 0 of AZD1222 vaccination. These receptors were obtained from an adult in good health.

In DNA, the CDR3 is TGCAGCGCTAAGCATGGCTCGGAGACTGAGCAGTTCTTC. This translates into CSAKHGSETEQFF. The J gene is TRBJ2-1, the V gene TRBV29-1; D is ambiguous. The length of the CDR3 is 13 residues. From germline, CDR1 is SQVTM and CDR2 ANQGSEA. The germline V and J ends were trimmed by 7 bases and 9 bases, with 19 bases remaining between them.

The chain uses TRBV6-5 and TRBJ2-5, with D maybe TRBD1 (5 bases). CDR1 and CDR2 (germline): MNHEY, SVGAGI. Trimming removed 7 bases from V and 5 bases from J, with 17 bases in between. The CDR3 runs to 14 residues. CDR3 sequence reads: CASIPRGRVETQYF. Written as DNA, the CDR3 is TGTGCCAGCATTCCGCGTGGCAGGGTTGAGACCCAGTACTTC.

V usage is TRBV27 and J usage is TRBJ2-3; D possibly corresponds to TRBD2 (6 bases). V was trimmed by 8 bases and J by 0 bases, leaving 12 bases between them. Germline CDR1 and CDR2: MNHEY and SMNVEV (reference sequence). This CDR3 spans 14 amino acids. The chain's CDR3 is CASRTSPSTDTQYF. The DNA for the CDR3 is TGTGCCAGCCGAACTAGCCCTAGCACAGATACGCAGTATTTT.

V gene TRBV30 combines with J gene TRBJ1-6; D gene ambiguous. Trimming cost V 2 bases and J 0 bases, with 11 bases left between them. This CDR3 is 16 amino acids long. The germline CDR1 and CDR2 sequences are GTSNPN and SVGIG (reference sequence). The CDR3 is CAWSPRRNSYNSPLHF. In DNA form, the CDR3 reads TGTGCCTGGAGTCCCCGACGTAACTCCTATAATTCACCCCTCCACTTT.

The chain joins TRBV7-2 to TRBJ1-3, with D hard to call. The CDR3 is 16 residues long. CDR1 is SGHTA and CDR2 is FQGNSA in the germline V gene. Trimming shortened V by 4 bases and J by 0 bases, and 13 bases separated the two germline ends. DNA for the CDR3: TGTGCCAGCAGCTCCCTAAGTGGGCCCTCTGGAAACACCATATATTTT. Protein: CASSSLSGPSGNTIYF.

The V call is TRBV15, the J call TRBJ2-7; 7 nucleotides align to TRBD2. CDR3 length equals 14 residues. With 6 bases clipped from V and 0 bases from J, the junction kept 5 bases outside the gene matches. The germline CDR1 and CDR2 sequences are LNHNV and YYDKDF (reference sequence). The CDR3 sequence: CATRASGASYEQYF. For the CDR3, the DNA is TGTGCCACCAGGGCCAGCGGGGCCTCCTACGAGCAGTACTTC.

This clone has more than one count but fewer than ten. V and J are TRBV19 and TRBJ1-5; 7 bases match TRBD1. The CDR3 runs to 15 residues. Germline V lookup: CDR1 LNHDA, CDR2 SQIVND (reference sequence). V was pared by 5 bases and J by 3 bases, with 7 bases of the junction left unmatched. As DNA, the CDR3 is TGTGCCAGTAGTGTGGGGACAGTCGACAATCAGCCCCAGCATTTT. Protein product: CASSVGTVDNQPQHF. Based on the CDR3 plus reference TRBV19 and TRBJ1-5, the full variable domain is DGGITQSPKYLFRKEGQNVTLSCEQNLNHDAMYWYRQDPGQGLRLIYYSQIVNDFQKGDIAEGYSVSREKKESFPLTVTSAQKNPTAFYLCASSVGTVDNQPQHFGDGTRLSIL.

This CDR3 reads CASSYTPRGGGYTF. The DNA for the CDR3 is TGTGCCAGCAGCTACACCCCCAGGGGTGGCGGCTACACCTTC. This chain links TRBV7-8 with TRBJ1-2; D is perhaps TRBD1 (6 bases). CDR1 is SGHVS and CDR2 is FQNEAQ in the germline V gene. The germline V and J ends were trimmed by 4 bases and 8 bases, with 17 bases remaining between them. There are 14 residues in the CDR3.

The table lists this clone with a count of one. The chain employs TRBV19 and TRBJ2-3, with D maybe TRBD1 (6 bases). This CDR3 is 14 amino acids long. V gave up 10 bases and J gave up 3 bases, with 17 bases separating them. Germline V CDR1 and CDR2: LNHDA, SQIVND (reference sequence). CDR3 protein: CATRPGVRTDTQYF. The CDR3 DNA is TGTGCCACCCGGCCAGGGGTGAGGACAGATACGCAGTATTTT.